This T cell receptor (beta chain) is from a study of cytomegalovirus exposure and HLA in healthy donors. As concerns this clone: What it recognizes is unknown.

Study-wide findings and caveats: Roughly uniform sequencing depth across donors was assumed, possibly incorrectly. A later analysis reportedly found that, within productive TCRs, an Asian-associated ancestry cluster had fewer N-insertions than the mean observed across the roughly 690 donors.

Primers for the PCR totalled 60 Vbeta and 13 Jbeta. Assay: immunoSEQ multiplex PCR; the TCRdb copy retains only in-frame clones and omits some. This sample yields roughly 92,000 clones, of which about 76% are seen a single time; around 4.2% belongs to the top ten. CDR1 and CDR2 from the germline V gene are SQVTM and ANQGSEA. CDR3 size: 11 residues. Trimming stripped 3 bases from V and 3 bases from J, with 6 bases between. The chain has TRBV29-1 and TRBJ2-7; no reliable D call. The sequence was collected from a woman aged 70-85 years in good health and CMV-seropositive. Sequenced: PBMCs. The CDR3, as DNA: TGCAGCGTTGAGGTCTACTACGAGCAGTACTTC. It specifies CSVEVYYEQYF.